This T cell receptor beta chain was sequenced in a study of STAT5B mutations in CD4+ large granular lymphocyte leukemia. Study-level information: The CDR3 'QG' motif was associated with a particular HLA allele among healthy donors.

Study outcomes and limitations: Without HLA matching, higher CD4+ than CD8+ T-LGLL clonality could reflect small sample size. No patients shared main leukemic clonotypes, though about 24% appeared at low frequency elsewhere. Top patient clones used TRBV06 genes more often: 8/27 versus 2/35 in controls.

Some clones are missing from TCRdb's copy, which holds only in-frame ones; the method was immunoSEQ multiplex PCR. The table includes 40,000 to 55,000 clones, 65% to 90% detected once. Germline V lookup: CDR1 SGHVS, CDR2 FQNEAQ. This CDR3 is 16 amino acids long. Trimming took off 8 bases at V and 0 bases at J, with 19 bases between the two ends. A remark on this clone: Its antigen is still unknown.

This receptor was identified in a human donor in good health. Sample: CD4+ T cells from blood buffy coats. The gene calls are TRBV7-8 and TRBJ1-2; the D gene is possibly TRBD1 (5 bases). The CDR3 region is CASAVGGGRANYGYTF. CDR3 in DNA: TGTGCCAGCGCCGTCGGGGGGGGTAGAGCTAACTATGGCTACACCTTC.